Listed below are T cell receptor beta chains from one sample, sequenced in a study of cytomegalovirus exposure and HLA in healthy donors. The data were produced by immunoSEQ multiplex PCR, yet TCRdb's version contains in-frame clones alone and is incomplete. The repertoire includes around 99,000 clones, almost 90% of them detected once, and approximately 2% sits in the top ten. The specimen was PBMCs. All receptors derive from a woman between 18 and 29 years old in good health and CMV-seronegative. CDR3s include the opening cysteine and the closing phenylalanine or tryptophan. A D gene is named only where the DNA matches it firmly. The size of a clone is reported for some rows only, either as once, few or many, or as a class for expanded clones.

CDR3aa: CASSLAGWNQPQHF
CDR3nt: TGTGCCAGCAGTTTGGCAGGGTGGAATCAGCCCCAGCATTTT
d_gene: -
abundance: -
len: 14
j_gene: TRBJ1-5
v_gene: TRBV6-5

CDR3aa: CASSFGPGQTYGYTF
CDR3nt: TGTGCCAGCAGCTTCGGACCGGGACAGACGTATGGCTACACCTTC
d_gene: TRBD1
abundance: -
len: 15
j_gene: TRBJ1-2
v_gene: TRBV7-2

CDR3aa: CASSYVHPGGEQYF
CDR3nt: TGTGCCAGCAGTTACGTCCATCCGGGGGGCGAGCAGTACTTC
d_gene: TRBD2
abundance: -
len: 14
j_gene: TRBJ2-7
v_gene: TRBV6-5

CDR3aa: CASRGTGGTGELFF
CDR3nt: TGTGCCAGCAGGGGGACAGGCGGGACCGGGGAGCTGTTTTTT
d_gene: TRBD1
abundance: few
len: 14
j_gene: TRBJ2-2
v_gene: TRBV5-4

CDR3aa: CASSLTGLGTQYF
CDR3nt: TGTGCCAGCAGCTTGACAGGCCTTGGGACCCAGTACTTC
d_gene: -
abundance: -
len: 13
j_gene: TRBJ2-5
v_gene: TRBV5-6

CDR3aa: CATSPSLAGGRYREQFF
CDR3nt: TGTGCCACCAGCCCCAGTCTAGCGGGGGGGCGCTATCGTGAGCAGTTCTTC
d_gene: TRBD2
abundance: -
len: 17
j_gene: TRBJ2-1
v_gene: TRBV15

CDR3aa: CASSTGQGNAYEQYF
CDR3nt: TGTGCCAGCAGCACCGGACAGGGAAACGCCTACGAGCAGTACTTC
d_gene: TRBD1
abundance: -
len: 15
j_gene: TRBJ2-7
v_gene: TRBV11-3

CDR3aa: CASSGGLAGGRRETQYF
CDR3nt: TGTGCCAGCAGCGGGGGACTAGCGGGAGGGCGGCGGGAGACCCAGTACTTC
d_gene: TRBD2
abundance: -
len: 17
j_gene: TRBJ2-5
v_gene: TRBV9

CDR3aa: CASSYFSGTEYEQYF
CDR3nt: TGTGCCAGCAGTTATTTTAGCGGGACCGAATACGAGCAGTACTTC
d_gene: TRBD2
abundance: few
len: 15
j_gene: TRBJ2-7
v_gene: TRBV2

CDR3aa: CASSLSSQGRNYGYTF
CDR3nt: TGTGCCAGCAGCTTATCGTCACAGGGGAGAAACTATGGCTACACCTTC
d_gene: TRBD1
abundance: -
len: 16
j_gene: TRBJ1-2
v_gene: TRBV13

CDR3aa: CSGSDEKLFF
CDR3nt: TGCAGCGGAAGCGATGAAAAACTGTTTTTT
d_gene: -
abundance: -
len: 10
j_gene: TRBJ1-4
v_gene: TRBV29-1

CDR3aa: CASRSRGGSTGELFF
CDR3nt: TGTGCCAGCAGAAGTAGAGGCGGGAGCACCGGGGAGCTGTTTTTT
d_gene: TRBD2
abundance: -
len: 15
j_gene: TRBJ2-2
v_gene: TRBV7-2

CDR3aa: CASSYDTGTPNYNEQFF
CDR3nt: TGTGCCAGTAGTTATGATACCGGGACACCTAACTACAATGAGCAGTTCTTC
d_gene: -
abundance: -
len: 17
j_gene: TRBJ2-1
v_gene: TRBV19

CDR3aa: CASSLNTGSGNTIYF
CDR3nt: TGTGCCAGCAGCTTAAATACAGGGAGCGGAAACACCATATATTTT
d_gene: -
abundance: -
len: 15
j_gene: TRBJ1-3
v_gene: TRBV7-8

CDR3aa: CASSFTAQGGTQYF
CDR3nt: TGTGCCAGCAGCTTTACAGCGCAGGGCGGTACGCAGTATTTT
d_gene: -
abundance: -
len: 14
j_gene: TRBJ2-3
v_gene: TRBV7-2

CDR3aa: CASSIIDRMNTEAFF
CDR3nt: TGTGCCAGTAGTATTATAGACAGAATGAACACTGAAGCTTTCTTT
d_gene: -
abundance: -
len: 15
j_gene: TRBJ1-1
v_gene: TRBV19

CDR3aa: CASSQARQVDQPQHF
CDR3nt: TGTGCCAGCAGCCAAGCTCGGCAGGTAGATCAGCCCCAGCATTTT
d_gene: -
abundance: -
len: 15
j_gene: TRBJ1-5
v_gene: TRBV4-2

CDR3aa: CASSLVAANTEAFF
CDR3nt: TGTGCCAGCAGCTTAGTAGCAGCGAACACTGAAGCTTTCTTT
d_gene: -
abundance: -
len: 14
j_gene: TRBJ1-1
v_gene: TRBV7-8

CDR3aa: CASSYQGLETQYF
CDR3nt: TGTGCCAGCAGTTACCAGGGGTTAGAGACCCAGTACTTC
d_gene: -
abundance: -
len: 13
j_gene: TRBJ2-5
v_gene: TRBV6-5

CDR3aa: CSVSGQGDYEQYF
CDR3nt: TGCAGCGTTTCCGGACAGGGTGACTACGAGCAGTACTTC
d_gene: TRBD1
abundance: -
len: 13
j_gene: TRBJ2-7
v_gene: TRBV29-1

CDR3aa: CASSLSDYYNTGELFF
CDR3nt: TGTGCCAGCAGTTTATCGGACTACTACAACACCGGGGAGCTGTTTTTT
d_gene: -
abundance: -
len: 16
j_gene: TRBJ2-2
v_gene: TRBV27

CDR3aa: CASSYGRDRGQGYTF
CDR3nt: TGTGCCAGCAGTTACGGCCGGGACAGGGGGCAAGGCTACACCTTC
d_gene: TRBD1
abundance: -
len: 15
j_gene: TRBJ1-2
v_gene: TRBV6-5

CDR3aa: CASSFTYSEQYF
CDR3nt: TGTGCCAGCAGCTTCACCTACTCGGAGCAGTACTTC
d_gene: -
abundance: -
len: 12
j_gene: TRBJ2-7
v_gene: TRBV7-2

CDR3aa: CSATGLNTEAFF
CDR3nt: TGCAGCGCGACAGGGCTGAACACTGAAGCTTTCTTT
d_gene: TRBD1
abundance: -
len: 12
j_gene: TRBJ1-1
v_gene: TRBV29-1

CDR3aa: CASSYSITVNTEAFF
CDR3nt: TGTGCCAGCAGTTACTCGATAACAGTGAACACTGAAGCTTTCTTT
d_gene: -
abundance: few
len: 15
j_gene: TRBJ1-1
v_gene: TRBV6-5

CDR3aa: CASSIERSGYTF
CDR3nt: TGTGCCAGTAGTATTGAGCGTTCCGGCTACACCTTC
d_gene: -
abundance: few
len: 12
j_gene: TRBJ1-2
v_gene: TRBV19

CDR3aa: CASSPTGGTSGETQYF
CDR3nt: TGTGCCAGCAGCCCCACCGGCGGGACTAGCGGGGAGACCCAGTACTTC
d_gene: TRBD2
abundance: -
len: 16
j_gene: TRBJ2-5
v_gene: TRBV7-3

CDR3aa: CASSSKTRAGEQYF
CDR3nt: TGTGCCAGCAGCTCAAAGACCAGGGCGGGGGAGCAGTACTTC
d_gene: -
abundance: -
len: 14
j_gene: TRBJ2-7
v_gene: TRBV7-8

CDR3aa: CASSFGGYGYEQYF
CDR3nt: TGTGCCAGCAGTTTTGGGGGGTACGGCTACGAGCAGTACTTC
d_gene: -
abundance: -
len: 14
j_gene: TRBJ2-7
v_gene: TRBV28

CDR3aa: CASSSAGSGYTF
CDR3nt: TGTGCCAGCTCATCCGCAGGTAGTGGCTACACCTTC
d_gene: -
abundance: -
len: 12
j_gene: TRBJ1-2
v_gene: TRBV18

CDR3aa: CASSFSMRVSAGGYTF
CDR3nt: TGTGCCAGCAGCTTTTCGATGAGAGTTTCTGCGGGAGGCTACACCTTC
d_gene: -
abundance: once
len: 16
j_gene: TRBJ1-2
v_gene: TRBV11-2

CDR3aa: CASSESLAGGTDTQYF
CDR3nt: TGTGCCAGCAGCGAGAGCCTAGCGGGAGGCACAGATACGCAGTATTTT
d_gene: TRBD2
abundance: -
len: 16
j_gene: TRBJ2-3
v_gene: TRBV9

CDR3aa: CASRRGRGLPYGYTF
CDR3nt: TGTGCCAGCAGACGAGGGAGGGGCCTCCCCTATGGCTACACCTTC
d_gene: -
abundance: -
len: 15
j_gene: TRBJ1-2
v_gene: TRBV5-6

CDR3aa: CSVSRGTNQPQHF
CDR3nt: TGCAGCGTCAGCAGGGGGACTAATCAGCCCCAGCATTTT
d_gene: TRBD1
abundance: -
len: 13
j_gene: TRBJ1-5
v_gene: TRBV29-1

CDR3aa: CASSLRNRGEQYF
CDR3nt: TGTGCCAGCAGCCTCAGAAACAGGGGCGAGCAGTACTTC
d_gene: TRBD1
abundance: -
len: 13
j_gene: TRBJ2-7
v_gene: TRBV13

CDR3aa: CASSEDRNYGYTF
CDR3nt: TGTGCCAGCAGCGAGGACAGGAACTATGGCTACACCTTC
d_gene: TRBD1
abundance: few
len: 13
j_gene: TRBJ1-2
v_gene: TRBV7-2

CDR3aa: CASSQDPVAGALYNEQFF
CDR3nt: TGCGCCAGCAGCCAAGATCCGGTAGCGGGGGCTTTGTACAATGAGCAGTTCTTC
d_gene: TRBD2
abundance: -
len: 18
j_gene: TRBJ2-1
v_gene: TRBV4-3

CDR3aa: CASSLGTDSYEQYF
CDR3nt: TGTGCCAGCAGCCTCGGGACAGACTCCTACGAGCAGTACTTC
d_gene: TRBD1
abundance: -
len: 14
j_gene: TRBJ2-7
v_gene: TRBV7-9

CDR3aa: CASSAGTSGVWETQYF
CDR3nt: TGTGCCAGCAGTGCCGGGACTAGCGGGGTTTGGGAGACCCAGTACTTC
d_gene: TRBD2
abundance: -
len: 16
j_gene: TRBJ2-5
v_gene: TRBV28

CDR3aa: CAVDPGYNSPLHF
CDR3nt: TGTGCAGTCGATCCGGGATATAATTCACCCCTCCACTTT
d_gene: -
abundance: -
len: 13
j_gene: TRBJ1-6
v_gene: TRBV28

CDR3aa: CAWRGGGPPAFF
CDR3nt: TGTGCCTGGAGAGGGGGGGGCCCCCCGGCTTTCTTT
d_gene: -
abundance: -
len: 12
j_gene: TRBJ1-1
v_gene: TRBV30

CDR3aa: CASSQDWTGSEQYF
CDR3nt: TGTGCCAGCAGCCAAGATTGGACAGGCAGCGAGCAGTACTTC
d_gene: TRBD1
abundance: -
len: 14
j_gene: TRBJ2-7
v_gene: TRBV4-2

CDR3aa: CASSLVPLNSPLHF
CDR3nt: TGTGCCAGCAGCCTCGTCCCTCTCAATTCACCCCTCCACTTT
d_gene: -
abundance: -
len: 14
j_gene: TRBJ1-6
v_gene: TRBV7-2

CDR3aa: CASSKGSGTSYEQYF
CDR3nt: TGTGCCAGCAGCAAGGGGTCCGGGACTAGTTACGAGCAGTACTTC
d_gene: TRBD2
abundance: -
len: 15
j_gene: TRBJ2-7
v_gene: TRBV7-2

CDR3aa: CASSLSSRGGSYNEQFF
CDR3nt: TGTGCCAGCAGCTTAAGCAGTCGCGGGGGCTCCTACAATGAGCAGTTCTTC
d_gene: TRBD2
abundance: -
len: 17
j_gene: TRBJ2-1
v_gene: TRBV7-9

CDR3aa: CASSLAGGGYGYTF
CDR3nt: TGTGCCAGCAGCTTAGCCGGGGGAGGCTATGGCTACACCTTC
d_gene: -
abundance: -
len: 14
j_gene: TRBJ1-2
v_gene: TRBV7-9

CDR3aa: CASRPIGSPSSYEQYF
CDR3nt: TGCGCCAGCAGGCCAATAGGTAGCCCGAGCTCCTACGAGCAGTACTTC
d_gene: -
abundance: -
len: 16
j_gene: TRBJ2-7
v_gene: TRBV5-1

CDR3aa: CAPEGVGYGYTF
CDR3nt: TGTGCCCCCGAGGGGGTCGGCTATGGCTACACCTTC
d_gene: -
abundance: -
len: 12
j_gene: TRBJ1-2
v_gene: TRBV30

CDR3aa: CASSETKTSGRVEEQYF
CDR3nt: TGTGCCAGCAGCGAAACCAAAACTAGCGGGAGAGTCGAAGAGCAGTACTTC
d_gene: TRBD2
abundance: -
len: 17
j_gene: TRBJ2-7
v_gene: TRBV2

CDR3aa: CASSDQAETGELFF
CDR3nt: TGTGCCAGCAGTGACCAAGCGGAAACCGGGGAGCTGTTTTTT
d_gene: -
abundance: once
len: 14
j_gene: TRBJ2-2
v_gene: TRBV6-4

CDR3aa: CASGRDRAPGYTF
CDR3nt: TGTGCCAGCGGCCGGGACAGGGCGCCTGGCTACACCTTC
d_gene: TRBD1
abundance: -
len: 13
j_gene: TRBJ1-2
v_gene: TRBV9

CDR3aa: CASSLQTSNPYNEQFF
CDR3nt: TGTGCCAGCAGTCTCCAGACTAGCAACCCTTACAATGAGCAGTTCTTC
d_gene: TRBD2
abundance: -
len: 16
j_gene: TRBJ2-1
v_gene: TRBV27

CDR3aa: CAWSDSVPQQYF
CDR3nt: TGTGCCTGGAGTGATTCGGTCCCCCAGCAGTACTTC
d_gene: -
abundance: -
len: 12
j_gene: TRBJ2-7
v_gene: TRBV30

CDR3aa: CASRLPGSWLYTF
CDR3nt: TGTGCCAGCAGGTTACCCGGGTCCTGGCTATACACCTTC
d_gene: -
abundance: -
len: 13
j_gene: TRBJ1-2
v_gene: TRBV13

CDR3aa: CASSLVPRYEQYF
CDR3nt: TGTGCCAGCAGCTTAGTACCGCGGTACGAGCAGTACTTC
d_gene: -
abundance: -
len: 13
j_gene: TRBJ2-7
v_gene: TRBV7-6

CDR3aa: CATSRDSPTDTQYF
CDR3nt: TGTGCCACCAGCAGAGACAGTCCCACAGATACGCAGTATTTT
d_gene: -
abundance: -
len: 14
j_gene: TRBJ2-3
v_gene: TRBV15

CDR3aa: CASSFAQSYEQYF
CDR3nt: TGTGCCAGCAGCTTTGCACAGTCCTACGAGCAGTACTTC
d_gene: -
abundance: -
len: 13
j_gene: TRBJ2-7
v_gene: TRBV7-2

CDR3aa: CASSQGSQFDGYTF
CDR3nt: TGTGCCAGCAGTCAGGGGTCTCAATTCGATGGCTACACCTTC
d_gene: -
abundance: -
len: 14
j_gene: TRBJ1-2
v_gene: TRBV28